These 16 T cell receptor beta chains share one sample of origin, sequenced in a study of response to subunit inactivated influenza vaccine. TCRdb re-called the RT-PCR reads through MiXCR, storing one row per CDR3 protein. Among roughly 790,000 distinct CDR3 sequences, less than 25% were seen once, and the ten largest hold about 9.4%. The sample consisted of PBMCs from blood, taken around 5 days after vaccination. The receptors derive from a man in his forties or fifties who received an inactivated influenza vaccine.

The chain recombines TRBV7-8 with TRBJ2-3; 7 bases agree with TRBD2. CDR1 SGHVS and CDR2 FQNEAQ come from the germline V gene. The CDR3 loop spans 12 amino acids. After removal of 8 bases from V and 6 bases from J, the junction contained 5 bases not matched to a gene. CDR3 sequence: CASRSGRDTQYF. The CDR3 DNA sequence: TGTGCCAGCCGCTCCGGGAGGGATACGCAGTATTTT.

This clonotype was detected ten times or more. The rearrangement joins TRBV20-1 to TRBJ2-1; D is unclear. The CDR3 extends over 13 amino acids. V was pared by 6 bases and J by 1 base, with 10 bases between. Germline V gene sequence: CDR1 DFQATT, CDR2 SNEGSKA (reference sequence). This CDR3 reads CSAPVGSYNEQFF. DNA for the CDR3: TGCAGTGCGCCTGTGGGTTCCTACAATGAGCAGTTCTTC.

The chain is built from TRBV6-1 and TRBJ1-5; the D gene is possibly TRBD1 (5 bases). The CDR3 is 15 amino acids. V was trimmed by 6 bases and J by 4 bases, leaving 16 bases between them. Per germline, CDR1 MNHNS and CDR2 SASEGT. The CDR3 sequence is CASRRLAGRNQPQHF. CDR3 DNA: TGTGCCAGCAGGAGGCTGGCAGGGCGAAATCAGCCCCAGCATTTT.

The rearrangement links TRBV20-1 to TRBJ2-2; tentatively, D is TRBD2 (7 bases). CDR1 and CDR2 (germline): DFQATT, SNEGSKA (reference sequence). There are 15 residues in the CDR3. V lost 3 bases and J 5 bases, leaving 16 bases between the germline ends. Here the CDR3 DNA reads TGCAGTGCTAGTGGGGGGGGCTGGCGAACCGGGGAGCTGTTTTTT. Translating gives CSASGGGWRTGELFF.

This clonotype was seen repeatedly, ten times or more. The V and J genes are TRBV12-3 or TRBV12-4 and TRBJ1-2, with 9 bases identical to TRBD1. V was pared by 8 bases and J by 6 bases, with 7 bases of the junction left unmatched. This CDR3 has 13 amino acids. CDR3 in amino acids: CASGYRGRDGYTF. The CDR3 DNA sequence: TGTGCCAGCGGATACAGGGGGCGAGATGGCTACACCTTC.

This clonotype occurred a few times. The V gene is TRBV6-2 or TRBV6-3, the J gene TRBJ2-7, with 11 positions matching TRBD2. The CDR3 is 16 residues long. The V gene's germline CDR1 is MNHEY and CDR2 SVGEGT. After removal of 2 bases from V and 3 bases from J, the junction contained 6 bases not matched to a gene. The CDR3 DNA reads TGTGCCAGCAGTTACGTAGCGGGAGGGACAAACTACGAGCAGTACTTC. It encodes CASSYVAGGTNYEQYF.

CDR3 DNA sequence: TGCGCCAGCAGCTTGGATAGGGGGTGGACTGCTGGCTACACCTTC. Its protein is CASSLDRGWTAGYTF. The V and J genes are TRBV5-1 and TRBJ1-2; a weak D match, TRBD1 (6 bases). The V end was cut by 0 bases, the J end by 7 bases, with 16 bases between. The CDR3 is 15 amino acids. Germline V gene sequence: CDR1 SGHRS, CDR2 YFSETQ.

This clonotype was found a few times. The rearrangement joins TRBV7-3 to TRBJ2-5; unclear D gene. The V and J ends lost 1 base and 2 bases respectively, with 14 bases between them. The length of the CDR3 is 16 residues. Per the germline V gene, CDR1 is SGHTA and CDR2 is FQGTGA. The CDR3 sequence: CASSLKTGAAQETQYF. The CDR3 nucleotides are TGTGCCAGCAGCTTAAAAACCGGAGCAGCGCAAGAGACCCAGTACTTC.

This chain joins TRBV4-3 and TRBJ2-3, with D possibly being TRBD1 (6 bases). This CDR3 contains 15 residues. Per germline, CDR1 LGHNA and CDR2 YSLEER. Trimming removed 3 bases from V and 5 bases from J, with 15 bases in between. In nucleotides, the CDR3 is TGCGCCAGCAGCCAGACAGGACCGTCTCAAGATACGCAGTATTTT. Translating gives CASSQTGPSQDTQYF.

In regard to this clonotype: At one end the junction does not follow the germline gene, possibly because of a read error. V and J are TRBV3-1 and TRBJ2-5, with 8 bases matching TRBD1. CDR3 length: 15 amino acids. The germline gives CDR1 LGHDT, CDR2 YNNKEL (reference sequence). The DNA of the CDR3 is TGTGCCAGCAGCCAAGAGGGGACAGGCCAAGAGACCCGGTACTTC. The encoded protein is CASSQEGTGQETRYF.

The rearrangement uses TRBV20-1 and TRBJ2-7; possible D gene TRBD2, 6 bases. The ends were cut back, 3 bases at V and 2 bases at J, with 11 bases in the middle. CDR3 length equals 13 residues. The germline V gene encodes CDR1 DFQATT and CDR2 SNEGSKA (reference sequence). CDR3 loop: CSARFPSAYEQYF. CDR3 nucleotides: TGCAGTGCTAGGTTTCCTAGCGCCTACGAGCAGTACTTC.

This sequence joins TRBV12-3 or TRBV12-4 and TRBJ2-1; D could derive from TRBD1 or TRBD2 (6 bases each). The V and J ends lost 6 bases and 5 bases respectively, with 14 bases between them. The CDR3 is 14 amino acids. The CDR3 is CASSVGGRDNEQFF. CDR3 sequence (DNA): TGTGCCAGCAGCGTAGGGGGGCGCGACAATGAGCAGTTCTTC.

This clonotype was picked up a small number of times. The chain recombines TRBV6-1 with TRBJ1-2; D is ambiguous. Trimming removed 6 bases from V and 2 bases from J, with 10 bases in between. Germline values: CDR1 MNHNS, CDR2 SASEGT. The CDR3 has 13 amino acids. CDR3 protein: CASRPEINYGYTF. The DNA of the CDR3 is TGTGCCAGCAGGCCCGAGATAAACTATGGCTACACCTTC.

This chain uses TRBV7-2 with TRBJ1-4, with D uncertain. Trimming left V 1 base short and J 8 bases short, with 11 bases between. Germline CDR1 and CDR2: SGHTA and FQGNSA. This CDR3 spans 14 amino acids. This CDR3 reads CASSLVGRREKLFF. Written as DNA, the CDR3 is TGTGCCAGCAGCTTAGTGGGAAGGCGCGAAAAACTGTTTTTT.

This clonotype was recorded a few times. The chain has TRBV7-3 and TRBJ2-2, with TRBD2 matching 10 bases. CDR3 size: 16 residues. Germline loops: CDR1 SGHTA, CDR2 FQGTGA. After removal of 4 bases from V and 7 bases from J, the junction contained 9 bases not matched to a gene. The CDR3 is CASSSSGGLGSGELFF. The CDR3 DNA reads as TGTGCCAGCAGCTCTAGCGGGGGCCTCGGGAGCGGGGAGCTGTTTTTT.

The chain is built from TRBV15 and TRBJ1-5; no firm D call. Germline values: CDR1 LNHNV, CDR2 YYDKDF (reference sequence). The CDR3 is 13 residues long. Trimming left V 5 bases short and J 3 bases short, with 8 bases between. This CDR3 reads CATSPVLNQPQHF. The CDR3 bases are TGTGCCACCAGCCCAGTACTCAATCAGCCCCAGCATTTT. The variable domain in full, with the rest retrieved from reference TRBV15 and TRBJ1-5, is DAMVIQNPRYQVTQFGKPVTLSCSQTLNHNVMYWYQQKSSQAPKLLFHYYDKDFNNEADTPDNFQSRRPNTSFCFLDIRSPGLGDTAMYLCATSPVLNQPQHFGDGTRLSIL.